A selection of T cell receptor beta chains follows, all from one sample in a study of blood T cell repertoires in COVID-19. The protocol was immunoSEQ multiplex PCR, while the TCRdb copy is restricted to in-frame clones and leaves out a portion. The sample lists some 100,000 clones, around four fifths seen once, with around 15% in the top ten. What was sequenced was peripheral blood. The receptors here all came from a man in his fifties with active or convalescent COVID-19. The CDR3 runs from the conserved cysteine through the conserved F or W. The order of the fields is D gene, J gene, V gene, clone size, CDR3 protein, CDR3 DNA. A D gene is named only where the DNA matches it firmly. Size is stated for part of the rows, as once, few or many counts, or as a class when the clone is expanded.

>NA|TRBJ1-1|TRBV3-1/TRBV3-2|NA
CASSQGGEMNTEAFF
TGTGCCAGCAGCCAAGGGGGGGAAATGAACACTGAAGCTTTCTTT
>TRBD1|TRBJ2-2|TRBV24-1|NA
CATSDLGGADTGELFF
TGTGCCACCAGTGATTTAGGGGGCGCGGACACCGGGGAGCTGTTTTTT
>NA|TRBJ2-4|TRBV7-3|NA
CASSLTGPTQGAKNIQYF
TGTGCCAGCAGCTTAACAGGACCCACTCAGGGGGCCAAAAACATTCAGTACTTC
>NA|TRBJ2-3|TRBV9|NA
CASSVPGSDTQYF
TGTGCCAGCAGCGTGCCAGGGTCGGATACGCAGTATTTT
>TRBD2|TRBJ2-3|TRBV5-6|NA
CASSLLGLAGNTDTQYF
TGTGCCAGCAGCTTGTTAGGACTAGCGGGTAACACAGATACGCAGTATTTT
>TRBD1|TRBJ1-4|TRBV6-6|NA
CASGQGAEKLFF
TGTGCCAGCGGACAGGGAGCTGAAAAACTGTTTTTT
>TRBD2|TRBJ2-7|TRBV4-2|NA
CASKAGERYEQYF
TGTGCCAGTAAAGCGGGAGAAAGGTACGAGCAGTACTTC
>NA|TRBJ2-7|TRBV7-9|once
CASSLGLDLPYEQYF
TGTGCCAGCAGCCTCGGATTGGACTTACCCTACGAGCAGTACTTC
>TRBD2|TRBJ2-3|TRBV10-2|once
CASGGLAGTDTQYF
TGCGCCAGCGGGGGACTAGCGGGCACAGATACGCAGTATTTT
>NA|TRBJ1-5|TRBV3-1/TRBV3-2|NA
CASSPQVGNQPQHF
TGTGCCAGCAGCCCCCAGGTGGGCAATCAGCCCCAGCATTTT
>TRBD1|TRBJ2-2|TRBV30|NA
CAWSPPGQGISTGELFF
TGTGCCTGGAGTCCACCGGGACAGGGGATTTCCACCGGGGAGCTGTTTTTT
>TRBD1|TRBJ1-5|TRBV19|NA
CATESGGPQHF
TGTGCCACCGAGTCAGGGGGGCCCCAGCATTTT
>NA|TRBJ1-4|TRBV29-1|NA
CSVESVPWGRLFF
TGCAGCGTTGAATCCGTACCATGGGGCCGGCTGTTTTTT
>TRBD1|TRBJ1-5|TRBV28|NA
CASRRQGPSNQPQHF
TGTGCCAGCAGGCGACAGGGCCCTAGCAATCAGCCCCAGCATTTT
>TRBD2|TRBJ2-2|TRBV6-4|few
CASSRLAGVTGELFF
TGTGCCAGCAGCAGACTAGCGGGAGTCACCGGGGAGCTGTTTTTT
>NA|TRBJ2-7|TRBV7-9|few
CASSPVDSYEQYF
TGTGCCAGCAGCCCCGTGGACAGCTACGAGCAGTACTTC
>NA|TRBJ1-2|TRBV27|few
CASRPDRTLNYGYTF
TGTGCCAGCAGGCCTGACAGGACCCTTAACTATGGCTACACCTTC
>NA|TRBJ1-6|TRBV3-1/TRBV3-2|NA
CASSHLWAGENSPLHF
TGTGCCAGCAGCCATTTGTGGGCAGGGGAAAATTCACCCCTCCACTTT
>TRBD1|TRBJ1-1|TRBV5-4|NA
CASSRGTGGFEAFF
TGTGCCAGCAGCCGCGGGACAGGGGGCTTTGAAGCTTTCTTT
>TRBD2|TRBJ2-3|TRBV11-3|NA
CASSSGAGTSDTDTQYF
TGTGCCAGCAGCTCAGGGGCCGGGACTAGCGACACAGATACGCAGTATTTT
>NA|TRBJ1-2|TRBV14|few
CASSLWDTPYGYTF
TGTGCCAGCAGCCTGTGGGACACCCCTTATGGCTACACCTTC